This record looks at one T cell receptor (beta chain) sequence and its context. This CDR3 has 12 residues. V was shortened by 6 bases and J by 4 bases, with 9 bases between the two germline ends. Germline assignment: CDR1 MNHEY and CDR2 SVGAGI. This PCR relied on a set of 60 Vbeta primers and 13 Jbeta primers. Produced via immunoSEQ multiplex PCR; TCRdb's table is partial and in-frame only. The sample contains some 99,000 clones, 70% to 80% of which appear only once. This record belongs to a study of cytomegalovirus exposure and HLA in healthy donors. This TCR was recovered from a female donor in good health and CMV-seronegative. Specimen: PBMCs. The gene calls are TRBV6-5 and TRBJ1-2; no clear D. The chain's CDR3 is CASRVESYGYTF. In DNA form, the CDR3 reads TGTGCCAGCAGGGTCGAGAGCTATGGCTACACCTTC.